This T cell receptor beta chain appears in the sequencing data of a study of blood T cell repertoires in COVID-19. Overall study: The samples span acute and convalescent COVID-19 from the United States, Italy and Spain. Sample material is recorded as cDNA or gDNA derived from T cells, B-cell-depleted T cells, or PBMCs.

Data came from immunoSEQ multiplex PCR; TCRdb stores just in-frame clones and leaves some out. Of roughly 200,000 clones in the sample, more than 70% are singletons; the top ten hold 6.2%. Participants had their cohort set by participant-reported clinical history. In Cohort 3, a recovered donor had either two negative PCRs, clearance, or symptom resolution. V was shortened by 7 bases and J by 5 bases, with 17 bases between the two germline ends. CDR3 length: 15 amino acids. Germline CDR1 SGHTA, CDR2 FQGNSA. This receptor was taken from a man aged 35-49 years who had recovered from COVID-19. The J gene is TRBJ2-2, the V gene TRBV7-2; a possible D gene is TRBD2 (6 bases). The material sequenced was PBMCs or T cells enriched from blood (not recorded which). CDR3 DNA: TGTGCCAGCACGCCGCGGGGAGCGGTGACCGGGGAGCTGTTTTTT. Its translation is CASTPRGAVTGELFF. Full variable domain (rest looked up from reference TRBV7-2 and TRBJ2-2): GAGVSQSPSNKVTEKGKDVELRCDPISGHTALYWYRQSLGQGLEFLIYFQGNSAPDKSGLPSDRFSAERTGGSVSTLTIQRTQQEDSAVYLCASTPRGAVTGELFFGEGSRLTVL.